This T cell receptor beta chain emerged from a study of cytomegalovirus exposure and HLA in healthy donors. Background on the study: Earlier results showed some 120 million unique TCR beta sequences derived from approximately 170 million T cells.

The study's findings and limits: Near-uniform donor sequencing depth was presumed by presence/absence analyses. Rarity marked most TCR sequences, yet some public TCRs occurred in many donors.

The primer mix had 60 Vbeta and 13 Jbeta primers. Produced via immunoSEQ multiplex PCR; TCRdb's table is partial and in-frame only. The data contain about 98,000 clones, under 75% of them seen just once; the ten biggest clones take up 0.95% to 1.5%. V gave up 6 bases and J gave up 2 bases, with 10 bases separating them. The CDR3 contains 14 residues. Germline V gene sequence: CDR1 MNHGY, CDR2 SVAAGI. On this clone: The antigen remains undetermined.

Sequencing used PBMCs. The sequence was collected from a female donor in good health and CMV-seronegative. V gene TRBV6-9 combines with J gene TRBJ2-2, with D maybe TRBD1 (5 bases). The DNA for the CDR3 is TGTGCCAGCAGCCCGACAGAAAACACCGGGGAGCTGTTTTTT. Translated, it gives CASSPTENTGELFF.